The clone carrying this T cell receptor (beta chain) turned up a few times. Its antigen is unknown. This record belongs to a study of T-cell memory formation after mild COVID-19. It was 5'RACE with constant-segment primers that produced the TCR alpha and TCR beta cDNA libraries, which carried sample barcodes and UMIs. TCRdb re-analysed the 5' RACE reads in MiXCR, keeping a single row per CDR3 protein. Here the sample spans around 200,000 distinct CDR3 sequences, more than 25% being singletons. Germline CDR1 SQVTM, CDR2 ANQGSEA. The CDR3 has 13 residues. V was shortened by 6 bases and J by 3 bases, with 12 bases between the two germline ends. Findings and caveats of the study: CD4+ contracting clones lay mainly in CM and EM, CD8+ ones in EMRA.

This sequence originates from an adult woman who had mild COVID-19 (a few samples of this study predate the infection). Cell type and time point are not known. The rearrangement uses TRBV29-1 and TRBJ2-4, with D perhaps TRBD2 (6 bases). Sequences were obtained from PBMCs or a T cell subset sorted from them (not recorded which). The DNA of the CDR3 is TGCAGCGTCCGACTAGTTAGCAAAAACATTCAGTACTTC. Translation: CSVRLVSKNIQYF.